Below are 7 T cell receptor beta chains sequenced from a single sample in a study of cytomegalovirus exposure and HLA in healthy donors. Amplification used 60 Vbeta primers and 13 Jbeta primers. Method: immunoSEQ multiplex PCR; TCRdb's copy keeps in-frame clones and lacks some. There are roughly 34,000 clones in the sample; roughly 84% occur only once, and 3.6% lies in the top ten. The sequenced sample consisted of PBMCs. The receptors were gathered from a woman aged 18-29 years in good health and CMV-seronegative.

The V call is TRBV7-8, the J call TRBJ1-3; the D is unclear. Germline values: CDR1 SGHVS, CDR2 FQNEAQ. With 5 bases removed from V and 4 bases from J, the gap between germline ends came to 12 bases. CDR3 size: 14 residues. The CDR3 DNA follows: TGTGCCAGCAGCCAACTCAGGTCGGGAAACACCATATATTTT. It codes for CASSQLRSGNTIYF.

This chain joins TRBV14 and TRBJ1-1, with 9 bases matching TRBD1. The CDR3 totals 17 residues. The germline CDR1 and CDR2 sequences are SGHDN and FVKESK. V shed 6 bases and J 0 bases; nucleotides not matched to a gene: 11. In DNA, the CDR3 is TGTGCCAGCAGGCCATCCGGGACAGGGTTCATGAACACTGAAGCTTTCTTT. Its translation is CASRPSGTGFMNTEAFF.

This clone was picked up one time. The CDR3 DNA reads as TGTGCCTGGAGCCCAGGGGGTGGCTACACCTTC. Translation: CAWSPGGGYTF. The chain joins TRBV30 to TRBJ1-2, with 7 bases fitting TRBD1. Germline V CDR1 and CDR2: GTSNPN, SVGIG (reference sequence). The CDR3 runs 11 residues. J was trimmed by 7 bases and V by 3 bases; bases with no gene match: 2.

In DNA form, the CDR3 reads TGTGCCAGCTCACCGGACAGGAATAATTCACCCCTCCACTTT. Encoded protein: CASSPDRNNSPLHF. The V gene is TRBV18, the J gene TRBJ1-6; 7 bases line up with TRBD1. Unmatched junction bases numbered 1, after V lost 3 bases and J lost 5 bases. This CDR3 is 14 amino acids long. Germline CDR1 is KGHSH and CDR2 is LQKENI.

This clone was found once. The genes are TRBV6-4 and TRBJ2-5; 8 bases fit TRBD2. CDR1 is MRHNA, CDR2 SNTAGT, per germline. CDR3 length: 14 residues. J lost 4 bases, V lost 4 bases, and 5 bases had no gene match. CDR3 nucleotides: TGTGCCAGCAGTGCGATTAGCGGGGCAGAGACCCAGTACTTC. Its translation: CASSAISGAETQYF.

The V and J genes are TRBV18 and TRBJ2-3, with 10 bases aligning to TRBD2. CDR1 and CDR2 from the germline V gene are KGHSH and LQKENI. The CDR3 contains 18 residues. V lost 6 bases to trimming and J lost 2 bases; unmatched junction nucleotides: 14. The CDR3 sequence: CASSPSGGAGGVTDTQYF. CDR3 nucleotide sequence: TGTGCCAGCTCGCCCTCAGGGGGAGCGGGAGGGGTCACAGATACGCAGTATTTT. The variable domain in full, with the rest retrieved from reference TRBV18 and TRBJ2-3, is NAGVMQNPRHLVRRRGQEARLRCSPMKGHSHVYWYRQLPEEGLKFMVYLQKENIIDESGMPKERFSAEFPKEGPSILRIQQVVRGDSAAYFCASSPSGGAGGVTDTQYFGPGTRLTVL.

This sequence joins TRBV19 and TRBJ2-5, with a possible D match to TRBD2 (7 bases). Germline values: CDR1 LNHDA, CDR2 SQIVND (reference sequence). CDR3 size: 14 residues. V lost 5 bases to trimming and J lost 5 bases, with 15 bases between them. The CDR3 reads CASSVQGGWETQYF. The CDR3 DNA reads TGTGCCAGTAGTGTACAGGGAGGGTGGGAGACCCAGTACTTC. The whole variable domain, filled in from reference TRBV19 and TRBJ2-5, reads DGGITQSPKYLFRKEGQNVTLSCEQNLNHDAMYWYRQDPGQGLRLIYYSQIVNDFQKGDIAEGYSVSREKKESFPLTVTSAQKNPTAFYLCASSVQGGWETQYFGPGTRLLVL.